Listed here are 15 T cell receptor beta chains from one sample, sequenced in a study of cytomegalovirus exposure and HLA in healthy donors. 60 Vbeta and 13 Jbeta primers were used in PCR. Sequencing used immunoSEQ multiplex PCR; TCRdb keeps in-frame clones, though not all of them. The sample has fewer than 200,000 clones, approximately 85% seen once. The sample comprised PBMCs. These receptors were obtained from a girl aged 2 to 9 in good health and CMV-seropositive.

This clone was detected only once. This chain joins TRBV30 and TRBJ1-2; D is unclear. Germline loops: CDR1 GTSNPN, CDR2 SVGIG (reference sequence). CDR3 length: 14 amino acids. V lost 4 bases and J 6 bases, leaving 18 bases between the germline ends. The CDR3 DNA is TGTGCCTGGACCGGACCGTTCCCGGAGGATGGCTACACCTTC. Translation: CAWTGPFPEDGYTF.

This chain links TRBV30 with TRBJ1-6, with 7 bases lining up with TRBD1. CDR3 length: 13 amino acids. Trimming at V came to 8 bases and at J to 1 base, leaving 2 bases not matched to a gene. From germline, CDR1 is GTSNPN and CDR2 SVGIG (reference sequence). CDR3 loop: CAEGASYNSPLHF. CDR3 coding DNA: TGTGCCGAGGGGGCATCCTATAATTCACCCCTCCACTTT.

This rearrangement joins TRBV19 to TRBJ2-7; TRBD1 is a possible D gene (6 bases). The germline V and J ends were trimmed by 5 bases and 0 bases, with 14 bases remaining between them. Germline loops: CDR1 LNHDA, CDR2 SQIVND (reference sequence). This CDR3 comprises 15 residues. This CDR3 is CASSPGTLLSYEQYF. For the CDR3, the DNA is TGTGCCAGTAGTCCCGGGACACTTCTCTCCTACGAGCAGTACTTC.

This chain links TRBV4-1 with TRBJ2-7; TRBD2 aligns across 10 bases. V shed 0 bases, J shed 3 bases, and the junction held 8 bases outside the gene matches. The CDR3 runs 17 residues. Germline CDR1 reads MGHRA; CDR2 reads YSYEKL. The CDR3 spells CASSQDVGGLAFYEQYF. In DNA, the CDR3 is TGCGCCAGCAGCCAAGATGTTGGGGGACTAGCGTTCTACGAGCAGTACTTC.

The chain employs TRBV2 and TRBJ2-3; TRBD2 agrees at 7 bases. Germline V gene sequence: CDR1 SNHLY, CDR2 FYNNEI. The CDR3 is made up of 15 amino acids. V trimming: 6 bases; J trimming: 1 base; junction bases outside the gene matches: 7. This chain's CDR3 is CASRHGGSGTDTQYF. The CDR3 DNA reads TGTGCCAGCAGGCACGGCGGGAGTGGCACAGATACGCAGTATTTT.

This clone was observed once. The chain has TRBV5-6 and TRBJ2-7; unclear D gene. The CDR3 is made up of 14 amino acids. The germline V and J ends were trimmed by 4 bases and 0 bases, with 11 bases remaining between them. In germline, CDR1 is SGHDT, CDR2 YYEEEE. The CDR3 reads CASSPVPSSYEQYF. In DNA form, the CDR3 reads TGTGCCAGCAGCCCCGTCCCGAGCTCCTACGAGCAGTACTTC.

This clone was observed a single time. The V and J genes are TRBV30 and TRBJ1-2; D is possibly TRBD1 (6 bases). This CDR3 is 13 amino acids long. In germline, CDR1 is GTSNPN, CDR2 SVGIG (reference sequence). Trimming cost V 3 bases and J 8 bases, with 16 bases left between them. The CDR3 DNA is TGTGCCTGGAGGAAGTTACAGGGTGGCGGCTACACCTTC. It translates to CAWRKLQGGGYTF. Full variable domain (missing parts from reference TRBV30 and TRBJ1-2): SQTIHQWPATLVQPVGSPLSLECTVEGTSNPNLYWYRQAAGRGLQLLFYSVGIGQISSEVPQNLSASRPQDRQFILSSKKLLLSDSGFYLCAWRKLQGGGYTFGSGTRLTVV.

The chain combines TRBV27 with TRBJ2-1, with TRBD1 identical over 8 bases. Germline V gives CDR1 MNHEY, CDR2 SMNVEV (reference sequence). The CDR3 loop spans 16 amino acids. The V segment lost 5 bases and the J segment 4 bases; nucleotides outside the gene matches: 10. The CDR3 nucleotides read TGTGCCAGCAGTGCACACGGGACAGGTCCATACAATGAGCAGTTCTTC. Translating gives CASSAHGTGPYNEQFF.

V is TRBV15 and J is TRBJ2-6, with D possibly being TRBD1 (5 bases). With 5 bases removed from V and 2 bases from J, the gap between germline ends came to 13 bases. This CDR3 region has 16 residues. CDR1 and CDR2 (germline): LNHNV, YYDKDF (reference sequence). CDR3 coding DNA: TGTGCCACCAGCTACCTTAGGACAACTGGGGCCAACGTCCTGACTTTC. Translated, it gives CATSYLRTTGANVLTF.

The gene calls are TRBV4-2 and TRBJ1-2; 9 nucleotides line up with TRBD1. The V gene end was trimmed by 1 base and the J gene end by 4 bases; junction bases not matched to a gene: 7. CDR1 and CDR2 from the germline V gene are LGHNA and YNFKEQ. The CDR3 has 16 amino acids. The CDR3 spells CASSQGTGAAIYGYTF. The CDR3 DNA sequence: TGTGCCAGCAGCCAAGGGACAGGGGCAGCCATCTATGGCTACACCTTC.

The chain employs TRBV7-2 and TRBJ2-7, with TRBD2 identical over 8 bases. The germline gives CDR1 SGHTA, CDR2 FQGNSA. CDR3 length: 14 residues. J lost 3 bases, V lost 5 bases, and 6 bases had no gene match. CDR3 sequence (DNA): TGTGCCAGCAGCGCCACTAGCGGCCTCTACGAGCAGTACTTC. It yields the protein CASSATSGLYEQYF. Complete variable domain (other parts from reference TRBV7-2 and TRBJ2-7): GAGVSQSPSNKVTEKGKDVELRCDPISGHTALYWYRQSLGQGLEFLIYFQGNSAPDKSGLPSDRFSAERTGGSVSTLTIQRTQQEDSAVYLCASSATSGLYEQYFGPGTRLTVT.

The chain carries TRBV10-1 and TRBJ1-5; no clear D gene. V lost 8 bases and J lost 0, with 8 bases in between. This CDR3 is built from 13 residues. From germline, CDR1 is WNHNN and CDR2 SYGVQD (reference sequence). In nucleotides, the CDR3 is TGCGCCAGCCCCCCGGGTAGCAATCAGCCCCAGCATTTT. This codes for CASPPGSNQPQHF.

This chain uses TRBV2 with TRBJ2-7; D not certain. The CDR3 spans 14 residues. The V and J ends lost 3 bases and 2 bases respectively, with 11 bases between them. Looked up from germline, CDR1 is SNHLY and CDR2 is FYNNEI. CDR3 region: CASSEWSRTYEQYF. Written as DNA, the CDR3 is TGTGCCAGCAGTGAGTGGAGCCGCACCTACGAGCAGTACTTC.

In the case of this clone: The junction does not match germline at one end; this may be a read error. V usage is TRBV5-6 and J usage is TRBJ1-3; unclear D gene. Germline V gives CDR1 SGHDT, CDR2 YYEEEE. The length of the CDR3 is 14 residues. Written as DNA, the CDR3 is TGTGCCAGCAGCTCTGTGCCACGCGGCCCTCTCGAGGATTTT. Protein sequence: CASSSVPRGPLEDF.

The chain uses TRBV7-2 and TRBJ2-3; 9 nucleotides agree with TRBD2. The CDR3 covers 16 residues. The V and J ends lost 3 bases and 2 bases, in that order; junction bases with no gene match: 6. Germline CDR1 is SGHTA and CDR2 is FQGNSA. The CDR3 sequence is CASSFLTGLATDTQYF. CDR3 coding DNA: TGTGCCAGCAGCTTCCTCACGGGACTAGCCACAGATACGCAGTATTTT.